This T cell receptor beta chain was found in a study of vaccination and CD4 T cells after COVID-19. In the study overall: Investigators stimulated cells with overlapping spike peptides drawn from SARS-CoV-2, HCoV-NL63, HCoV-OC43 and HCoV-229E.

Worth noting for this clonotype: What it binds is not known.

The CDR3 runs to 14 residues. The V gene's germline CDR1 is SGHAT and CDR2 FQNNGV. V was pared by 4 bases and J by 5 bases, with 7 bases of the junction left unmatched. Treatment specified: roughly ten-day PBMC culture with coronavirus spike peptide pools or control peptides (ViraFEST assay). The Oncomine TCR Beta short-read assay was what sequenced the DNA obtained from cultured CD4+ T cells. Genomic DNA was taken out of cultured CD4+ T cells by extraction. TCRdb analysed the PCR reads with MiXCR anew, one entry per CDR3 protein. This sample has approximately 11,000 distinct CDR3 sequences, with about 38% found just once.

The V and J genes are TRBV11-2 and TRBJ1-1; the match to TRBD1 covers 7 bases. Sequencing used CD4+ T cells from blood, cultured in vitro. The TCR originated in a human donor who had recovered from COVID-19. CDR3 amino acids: CASSYQGGGTEAFF. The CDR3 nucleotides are TGTGCCAGCAGCTACCAGGGGGGAGGGACTGAAGCTTTCTTT.